Sequencing of this TCR beta chain was carried out in a study of regulatory T cells in long-lasting Graves disease. Study overall: The definition of persistent Graves' disease was over 5 years of antithyroid drugs with positive TSH receptor antibodies. Study-level points and caveats: Persistent patients shared more public clonotypes (about 2,800) than newly diagnosed patients (roughly 960). Only peripheral blood was studied, not thyroid tissue.

With iRepertoire HTBI primers and Arm-PCR of CDR3 regions, TCR beta libraries were built. Original processing notes: The identification of 60 or so TRBV and some 14 TRBJ segments was made across samples. TCRdb analysed the multiplex PCR reads with MiXCR anew, one entry per CDR3 protein. The V and J calls were determined by TCRdb, not by the authors. Of approximately 360,000 distinct CDR3 sequences in the sample, roughly 20% are singletons; the top ten hold around 30%. As for this clonotype: Its target is not known. Just one base apart from a much larger clone, this may be a read error. The CDR3 carries no conserved terminal phenylalanine or tryptophan, so it likely arises from a read error.

Time point in this sample: persistent/refractory GD, antithyroid drugs over 5 years with positive TRAb. Extracted PBMC RNA gave rise to the TCR library. Germline CDR1 MDHEN, CDR2 SYDVKM. Trimming shortened V by 6 bases and J by 5 bases, and 14 bases separated the two germline ends. This CDR3 is built from 13 residues. The receptor was isolated from a woman between 35 and 50 years old with Graves disease. The rearrangement links TRBV28 to TRBJ2-7; D gene unclear. The sequences come from peripheral blood mononuclear cells (PBMCs), collected when the disease was refractory, from a patient treated with antithyroid drugs. The CDR3 here is CASRRPTPHEQYS. As DNA, the CDR3 is TGTGCCAGCAGGAGGCCCACCCCTCACGAGCAGTACTCC.